This TCR beta chain is from a study of cytomegalovirus exposure and HLA in healthy donors. Data came from immunoSEQ multiplex PCR; TCRdb stores just in-frame clones and leaves some out. Here the sample spans about 110,000 clones, approximately 95% being singletons. In regard to this clone: Antigen unknown.

The junction had 5 bases not matched to a gene; V was cut back by 2 bases and J by 4 bases. The length of the CDR3 is 15 residues. The V gene's germline CDR1 is SGHNT and CDR2 YYREEE (reference sequence). The study, taken as a whole, reports: While the bulk of TCR sequences proved rare, some public TCRs turned up in many donors. Subsequent analysis showed first-cohort TCR clusters tending to co-occur in some 120 validation repertoires. Reports indicated that the classifier achieved high specificity and sensitivity in diagnosing cytomegalovirus status.

The validation cohort, a group of over a hundred subjects, included the donors and was separate from the approximately 680-subject first cohort. Source material: PBMCs. This sequence was found in a woman aged 18-30 years in good health and CMV-seronegative. The rearrangement joins TRBV5-4 to TRBJ1-1, with 10 bases that match TRBD1. This chain's CDR3 is CASSLGRDRGTEAFF. CDR3 nucleotide sequence: TGTGCCAGCAGCTTAGGCCGGGACAGGGGCACTGAAGCTTTCTTT.